These 20 T cell receptor beta chains were all obtained from the same sample, sequenced in a study of blood T cells in healthy people across ages (dated by TCRdb to between 2014 and 2017). Library generation was performed with 5' RACE. This sample was sequenced with an Illumina HiSeq 2500. A second PCR of about 7 to 12 cycles was run with a J-beta primer mix and a sample-barcoded 5' primer. TCRdb redid the processing of the public reads, applying fastp at Q25 and MiXCR, and retained in-frame beta chains. Rows with one shared CDR3 protein collapse into an entry with the most common genes and DNA. In this sample the table shows 550,000 to 700,000 distinct CDR3 sequences, approximately 25% of which occur a single time. The leading ten clones occupy around a sixth of the sample. Sequenced: blood. These receptors originate from a woman in her 70s in good health.

This clonotype was counted only a few times. This chain uses TRBV20-1 with TRBJ2-1; the match to TRBD2 covers 9 bases. The length of the CDR3 is 13 residues. V trimming: 6 bases; J trimming: 2 bases; junction bases outside the gene matches: 2. From germline, CDR1 is DFQATT and CDR2 SNEGSKA (reference sequence). The CDR3 nucleotides read TGCAGTGCAAAGCGGGGGGCCTACAATGAGCAGTTCTTC. This codes for CSAKRGAYNEQFF.

The V and J genes are TRBV20-1 and TRBJ1-4; 9 positions agree with TRBD1. V shed 3 bases and J 7 bases; nucleotides not matched to a gene: 9. Germline V gives CDR1 DFQATT, CDR2 SNEGSKA (reference sequence). This CDR3 spans 15 amino acids. The CDR3 nucleotides read TGCAGTGCTAGCCCGAGACAGGGGGTACGTGAAAAACTGTTTTTT. It encodes CSASPRQGVREKLFF.

This clonotype was counted only a few times. The V gene is TRBV20-1, the J gene TRBJ2-4; TRBD2 agrees at 7 bases. Germline CDR1 DFQATT, CDR2 SNEGSKA (reference sequence). V lost 7 bases, J lost 5 bases, and 5 bases stayed unmatched. The CDR3 covers 12 residues. The CDR3 loop is CSVGLAENIQYF. As DNA, the CDR3 is TGCAGTGTGGGGCTAGCGGAAAACATTCAGTACTTC.

Ten or more counts support this clonotype. The gene calls are TRBV29-1 and TRBJ1-1; 7 positions match TRBD1. V gave up 7 bases and J gave up 8 bases; unmatched junction bases: 13. CDR3 length equals 13 residues. CDR1 and CDR2 from the germline V gene are SQVTM and ANQGSEA. The CDR3 DNA is TGCAGCGGGAGGGACAGCCGTAGGGGCGAAGCTTTCTTT. It is translated as CSGRDSRRGEAFF.

V and J are TRBV29-1 and TRBJ2-5; tentatively, D is TRBD1 or TRBD2 (5 bases each). Between the trimmed V and J ends, which lost 6 bases and 4 bases, there was a span of 12 bases. CDR1 and CDR2 (germline): SQVTM, ANQGSEA. This CDR3 spans 12 amino acids. The CDR3 DNA is TGCAGCGTCGACAGTAGCGTAGAGACCCAGTACTTC. Translation gives CSVDSSVETQYF. The variable domain in full, with the rest retrieved from reference TRBV29-1 and TRBJ2-5, is SAVISQKPSRDICQRGTSLTIQCQVDSQVTMMFWYRQQPGQSLTLIATANQGSEATYESGFVIDKFPISRPNLTFSTLTVSNMSPEDSSIYLCSVDSSVETQYFGPGTRLLVL.

A few counts support this clonotype. CDR3 sequence (DNA): TGTGCCGGTCAGAGGGGGCAAAGCTCCTACGAGCAGTACTTC. Protein product: CAGQRGQSSYEQYF. The rearrangement joins TRBV7-9 to TRBJ2-5, with 7 bases aligning to TRBD1. The better agreement between TRBJ2-7 and the DNA end casts doubt on the J call. The CDR3 runs 14 residues. From germline, CDR1 is SEHNR and CDR2 FQNEAQ (reference sequence).

The chain combines TRBV29-1 with TRBJ2-5, with a tentative D call TRBD2 (5 bases). This CDR3 spans 14 amino acids. CDR1 and CDR2 from the germline V gene are SQVTM and ANQGSEA. Trimming took off 8 bases at V and 0 bases at J, with 16 bases between the two ends. This CDR3 reads CSPPSGTDQETQYF. In DNA, the CDR3 is TGCAGCCCTCCCAGCGGCACAGACCAAGAGACCCAGTACTTC.

This clonotype was detected only a few times. The chain is built from TRBV5-1 and TRBJ2-5; 11 bases are shared with TRBD2. The V and J ends lost 0 bases and 3 bases, in that order; junction bases with no gene match: 1. Germline lookup yields CDR1 SGHRS and CDR2 YFSETQ. CDR3 length equals 15 residues. The CDR3 nucleotides are TGCGCCAGCAGCTTGGCGGGACTAGCGGAAGAGACCCAGTACTTC. The encoded protein is CASSLAGLAEETQYF.

This clonotype was counted a few times. V usage is TRBV13 and J usage is TRBJ1-4; 12 bases fit TRBD1. V shed 5 bases and J 1 base; nucleotides not matched to a gene: 8. CDR3 length: 18 amino acids. Germline CDR1 is PRHDT and CDR2 is FYEKMQ (reference sequence). The CDR3 DNA reads as TGTGCCAGCAGCCTCCGGGACAGGGGGCGCCTAACTAATGAAAAACTGTTTTTT. Protein sequence: CASSLRDRGRLTNEKLFF. Drawing the rest from reference TRBV13 and TRBJ1-4, the complete variable domain is AAGVIQSPRHLIKEKRETATLKCYPIPRHDTVYWYQQGPGQDPQFLISFYEKMQSDKGSIPDRFSAQQFSDYHSELNMSSLELGDSALYFCASSLRDRGRLTNEKLFFGSGTQLSVL.

This chain joins TRBV9 and TRBJ2-3, with a tentative D call TRBD1 (6 bases). The germline CDR1 and CDR2 sequences are SGDLS and YYNGEE. V was pared by 1 base and J by 5 bases, with 14 bases between. CDR3 length: 15 residues. The chain's CDR3 is CASSVRPDSQDTQYF. Written as DNA, the CDR3 is TGTGCCAGCAGCGTAAGGCCGGACAGTCAAGATACGCAGTATTTT.

This clonotype has only a few counts. The chain carries TRBV29-1 and TRBJ2-5, with D perhaps matching TRBD1 or TRBD2 (5 bases each). The CDR3 has 12 residues. Trimming removed 6 bases from V and 2 bases from J, with 10 bases in between. CDR1 SQVTM and CDR2 ANQGSEA come from the germline V gene. The CDR3 region has the DNA TGCAGCGTGGGACGTTCTCAAGAGACCCAGTACTTC. It specifies CSVGRSQETQYF.

This clonotype was observed a few times. The rearrangement joins TRBV2 to TRBJ1-5; 9 positions match TRBD1. The CDR3 runs 15 residues. The ends lost 3 bases at V and 5 bases at J; junction bases unmatched: 5. From germline, CDR1 is SNHLY and CDR2 FYNNEI. CDR3 region: CASSESTGGHQPQHF. CDR3 bases: TGTGCCAGCAGTGAGTCGACAGGGGGTCATCAGCCCCAGCATTTT.

This clonotype was seen a handful of times. V usage is TRBV29-1 and J usage is TRBJ2-5; 7 bases match TRBD2. Germline V CDR1 and CDR2: SQVTM, ANQGSEA. The CDR3 runs to 12 residues. V lost 4 bases to trimming and J lost 5 bases; unmatched junction nucleotides: 4. CDR3 DNA: TGCAGCGTTGGGGGGGGGATCGAGACCCAGTACTTC. Translating it yields CSVGGGIETQYF.

This clonotype was seen more than once but under ten times. The chain links TRBV7-3 to TRBJ2-5, with D unclear. V was trimmed by 5 bases and J by 4 bases, leaving 11 bases between them. The CDR3 contains 13 residues. Germline values: CDR1 SGHTA, CDR2 FQGTGA. The CDR3 loop is CASSIRIGETQYF. The CDR3 nucleotides read TGTGCCAGCAGCATAAGAATTGGAGAGACCCAGTACTTC.

This clonotype has at least ten counts. V gene TRBV7-2 combines with J gene TRBJ2-3, with TRBD2 matching 13 bases. The CDR3 length is 16 residues. V trimming: 6 bases; J trimming: 3 bases; junction bases outside the gene matches: 6. The germline V gene encodes CDR1 SGHTA and CDR2 FQGNSA. The CDR3 sequence: CASSPRLAGGTDTQYF. For the CDR3, the DNA is TGTGCCAGCAGTCCAAGACTAGCGGGGGGAACAGATACGCAGTATTTT.

V is TRBV18 and J is TRBJ2-1, with D tentatively TRBD1 (5 bases). Trimming pared 2 bases from V and 6 bases from J, leaving 14 bases between. There are 15 residues in the CDR3. Germline V gene sequence: CDR1 KGHSH, CDR2 LQKENI. The CDR3 DNA follows: TGTGCCAGCTCACCAAACAGACAGACCCTCAATGAGCAGTTCTTC. Its protein product is CASSPNRQTLNEQFF.

The chain is built from TRBV27 and TRBJ2-5; 9 bases match TRBD2. CDR1 and CDR2 from the germline V gene are MNHEY and SMNVEV (reference sequence). The V gene end was trimmed by 7 bases and the J gene end by 2 bases; junction bases not matched to a gene: 8. This CDR3 contains 15 residues. The CDR3 here is CASTALRGGQETQYF. As DNA, the CDR3 is TGTGCCAGCACCGCCCTGCGGGGGGGACAAGAGACCCAGTACTTC.

The chain combines TRBV12-3 or TRBV12-4 with TRBJ2-7; TRBD2 aligns across 13 bases. The CDR3 covers 16 residues. The V and J ends lost 4 bases and 5 bases, in that order; junction bases with no gene match: 8. In nucleotides, the CDR3 is TGTGCCAGCAGTTCCTCCGGGACTAGCGGGGCAGACGAGCAGTACTTC. As protein: CASSSSGTSGADEQYF.

Many counts were recorded for this clonotype. This chain uses TRBV30 with TRBJ1-3; D is ambiguous. This CDR3 has 16 amino acids. Trimming left V 1 base short and J 3 bases short, with 16 bases between. CDR1 is GTSNPN and CDR2 is SVGIG in the germline V gene (reference sequence). Written as DNA, the CDR3 is TGTGCCTGGAGTGCAGGAGGTGCTGGATTTGGAAACACCATATATTTT. Protein: CAWSAGGAGFGNTIYF.

The CDR3 reads CASSSGTSGGETQYF. The CDR3, as DNA: TGCGCCAGCAGTTCCGGGACTAGCGGGGGAGAGACCCAGTACTTC. The chain carries TRBV5-1 and TRBJ2-5, with 14 bases lining up with TRBD2. The CDR3 extends over 15 amino acids. V trimming: 5 bases; J trimming: 4 bases; junction bases outside the gene matches: 4. Germline values: CDR1 SGHRS, CDR2 YFSETQ.